One T cell receptor beta chain is described in this entry. The antigen is unknown. Donors in the study were healthy people who gave bone marrow. The data were taken from a study of cytomegalovirus exposure and HLA in healthy donors. About the study: A preliminary data release comprised tens of millions of unique TCRs obtained from HLA-typed donors. Study results and limitations: It was confirmed in vitro that three of the CMV-associated chains were specific for CMV antigens.

Deletions cut 4 bases from V and 2 bases from J, with 13 bases between. Germline assignment: CDR1 SGHRS and CDR2 YFSETQ. The CDR3 covers 15 residues. The PCR had 60 Vbeta and 13 Jbeta primers. Repertoires were generated with immunoSEQ multiplex PCR, while TCRdb's copy carries only in-frame clones and drops some. The table records 150,000 to 200,000 clones, 75% to 80% of them present only once. V usage is TRBV5-1 and J usage is TRBJ1-5, with D possibly TRBD1 on 6 matching bases. The sample taken for sequencing was PBMCs. This receptor was identified in a man aged 50 or older in good health and CMV-seropositive. CDR3 protein: CASSISSGGNQPQHF. In nucleotides, the CDR3 is TGCGCCAGCAGCATATCCTCAGGGGGCAATCAGCCCCAGCATTTT.